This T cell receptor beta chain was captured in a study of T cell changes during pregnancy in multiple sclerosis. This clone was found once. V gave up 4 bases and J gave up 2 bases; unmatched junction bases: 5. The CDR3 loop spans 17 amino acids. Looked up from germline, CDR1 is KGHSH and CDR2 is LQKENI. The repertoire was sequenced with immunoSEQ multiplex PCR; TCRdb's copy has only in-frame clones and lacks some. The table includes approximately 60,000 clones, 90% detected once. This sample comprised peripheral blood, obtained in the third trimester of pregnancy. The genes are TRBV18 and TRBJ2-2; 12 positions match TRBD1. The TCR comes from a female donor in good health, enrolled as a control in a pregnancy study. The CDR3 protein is CASSLYGTGGNTGELFF. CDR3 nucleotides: TGTGCCAGCTCACTTTACGGGACAGGGGGCAACACCGGGGAGCTGTTTTTT.